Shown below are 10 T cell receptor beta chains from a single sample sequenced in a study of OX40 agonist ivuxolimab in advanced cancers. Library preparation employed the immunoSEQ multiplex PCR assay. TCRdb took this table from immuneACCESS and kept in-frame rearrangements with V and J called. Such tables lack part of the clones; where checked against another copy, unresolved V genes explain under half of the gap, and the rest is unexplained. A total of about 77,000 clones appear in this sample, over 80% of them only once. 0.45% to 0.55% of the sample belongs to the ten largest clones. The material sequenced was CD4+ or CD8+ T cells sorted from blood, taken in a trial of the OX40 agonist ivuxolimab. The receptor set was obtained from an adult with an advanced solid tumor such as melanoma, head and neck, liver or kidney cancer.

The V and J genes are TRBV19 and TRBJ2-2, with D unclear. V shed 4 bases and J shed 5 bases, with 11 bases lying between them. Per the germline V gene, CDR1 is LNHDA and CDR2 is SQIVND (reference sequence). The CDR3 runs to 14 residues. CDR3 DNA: TGTGCCAGTAGTACCTCAGGTCTAACCGGGGAGCTGTTTTTT. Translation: CASSTSGLTGELFF.

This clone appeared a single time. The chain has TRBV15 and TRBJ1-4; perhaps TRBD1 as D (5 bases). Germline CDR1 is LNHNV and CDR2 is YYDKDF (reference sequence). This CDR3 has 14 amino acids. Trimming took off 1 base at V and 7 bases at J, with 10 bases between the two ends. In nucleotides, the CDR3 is TGTGCCACCAGCAGAGTGGGGGTTAGTGAAAAACTGTTTTTT. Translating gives CATSRVGVSEKLFF.

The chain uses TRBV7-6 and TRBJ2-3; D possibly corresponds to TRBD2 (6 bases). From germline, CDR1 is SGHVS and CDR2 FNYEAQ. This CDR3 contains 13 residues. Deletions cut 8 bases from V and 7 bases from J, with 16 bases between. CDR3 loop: CASGRSAGNTQYF. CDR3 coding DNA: TGTGCCAGCGGCAGGTCGGCGGGGAATACGCAGTATTTT.

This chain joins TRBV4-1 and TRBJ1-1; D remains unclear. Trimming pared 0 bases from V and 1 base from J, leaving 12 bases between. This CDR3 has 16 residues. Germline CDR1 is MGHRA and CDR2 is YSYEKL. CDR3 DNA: TGCGCCAGCAGCCAAGAGACCGGTGGTGAGAACACTGAAGCTTTCTTT. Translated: CASSQETGGENTEAFF.

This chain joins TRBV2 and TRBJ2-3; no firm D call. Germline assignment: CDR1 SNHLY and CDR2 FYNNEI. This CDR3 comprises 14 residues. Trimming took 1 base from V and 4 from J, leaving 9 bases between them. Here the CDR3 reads CASSEGTGPDTQYF. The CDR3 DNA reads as TGTGCCAGCAGTGAAGGGACGGGTCCAGATACGCAGTATTTT. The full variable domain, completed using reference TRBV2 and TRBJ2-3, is EPEVTQTPSHQVTQMGQEVILRCVPISNHLYFYWYRQILGQKVEFLVSFYNNEISEKSEIFDDQFSVERPDGSNFTLKIRSTKLEDSAMYFCASSEGTGPDTQYFGPGTRLTVL.

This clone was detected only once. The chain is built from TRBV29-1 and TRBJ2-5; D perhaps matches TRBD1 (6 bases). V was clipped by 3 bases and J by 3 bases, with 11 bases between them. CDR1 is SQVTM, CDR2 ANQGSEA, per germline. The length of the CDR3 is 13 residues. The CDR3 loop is CSVDGTPEETQYF. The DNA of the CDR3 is TGCAGCGTTGACGGGACACCAGAAGAGACCCAGTACTTC.

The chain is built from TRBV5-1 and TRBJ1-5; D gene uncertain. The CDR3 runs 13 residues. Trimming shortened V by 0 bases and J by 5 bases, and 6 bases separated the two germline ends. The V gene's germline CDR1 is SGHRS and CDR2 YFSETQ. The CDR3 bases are TGCGCCAGCAGCTTGGCATTGGATCAGCCCCAGCATTTT. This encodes CASSLALDQPQHF.

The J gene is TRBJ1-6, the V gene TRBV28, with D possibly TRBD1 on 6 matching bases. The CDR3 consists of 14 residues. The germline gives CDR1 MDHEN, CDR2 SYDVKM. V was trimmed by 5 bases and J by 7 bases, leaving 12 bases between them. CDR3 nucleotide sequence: TGTGCCAGCAGTCTACAGGGTGCGAATTCACCCCTCCACTTT. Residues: CASSLQGANSPLHF.

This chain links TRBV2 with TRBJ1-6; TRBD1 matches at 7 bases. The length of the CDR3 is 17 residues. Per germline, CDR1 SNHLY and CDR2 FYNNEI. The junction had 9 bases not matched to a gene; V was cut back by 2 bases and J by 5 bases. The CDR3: CASSERRGQLDNSPLHF. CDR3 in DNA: TGTGCCAGCAGTGAAAGGAGGGGGCAGCTGGATAATTCACCCCTCCACTTT.

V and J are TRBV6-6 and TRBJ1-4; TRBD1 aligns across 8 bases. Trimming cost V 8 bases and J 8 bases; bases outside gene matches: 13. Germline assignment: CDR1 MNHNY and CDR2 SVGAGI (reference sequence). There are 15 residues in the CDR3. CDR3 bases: TGTGCCAGCGGGGGGCAGGCCAGGGGGCGAGAAAAACTGTTTTTT. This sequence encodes CASGGQARGREKLFF.